Listed here are 24 T cell receptor beta chains from one sample, sequenced in a study of shared clonotypes between healthy human individuals (dated by TCRdb to about 2020). The method behind the library was the immunoSEQ multiplex PCR assay. The immuneACCESS repertoire file appears here via TCRdb, limited to in-frame rearrangements. These files lack a portion of the clones; in checked studies, under half of the deficit traces to unresolved V genes, and the cause of the others is not known. The sample table shows over a million clones, and around 98.5% are seen once. The leading ten clones occupy around 0.38% of the sample. The specimen sequenced was naive CD4+ T cells sorted from blood. Explained via the paper, the cell subset or site label denotes: CD45RA+ positively selected. The receptors shown here come from a man under 40 in good health.

The CDR3 coding sequence is TGCGCCAGCAGCCCTGGGGGAGCGGGCCCAGATACGCAGTATTTT. Residues: CASSPGGAGPDTQYF. The V call is TRBV5-1, the J call TRBJ2-3; D perhaps matches TRBD2 (6 bases). Trimming removed 4 bases from V and 4 bases from J, with 16 bases in between. The germline gives CDR1 SGHRS, CDR2 YFSETQ. CDR3 length: 15 amino acids.

This chain uses TRBV19 with TRBJ2-3, with 9 bases identical to TRBD1. There are 17 residues in the CDR3. With 3 bases clipped from V and 0 bases from J, the junction kept 7 bases outside the gene matches. Germline V gene lookup returns CDR1 LNHDA and CDR2 SQIVND (reference sequence). Here the CDR3 DNA reads TGTGCCAGTAGTATGGTCAACACAGGGGGCAGCACAGATACGCAGTATTTT. This translates into CASSMVNTGGSTDTQYF.

The J gene is TRBJ2-5, the V gene TRBV5-4; unclear D gene. This CDR3 has 11 amino acids. Germline V CDR1 and CDR2: SGHNT, YYREEE (reference sequence). Trimming stripped 3 bases from V and 5 bases from J, with 5 bases between. CDR3 region: CASSYLETQYF. In nucleotides, the CDR3 is TGTGCCAGCAGCTATCTTGAGACCCAGTACTTC.

This chain links TRBV5-1 with TRBJ2-6; 11 positions agree with TRBD2. Germline V lookup: CDR1 SGHRS, CDR2 YFSETQ. V shed 3 bases, J shed 5 bases, and the junction held 7 bases outside the gene matches. The CDR3 spans 17 residues. The CDR3 DNA follows: TGCGCCAGCAGCTGGGGACTAGCGGATCTCTGGGCCAACGTCCTGACTTTC. This translates into CASSWGLADLWANVLTF.

The rearrangement uses TRBV6-6 and TRBJ2-7, with 11 bases matching TRBD2. The J segment lost 6 bases and the V segment lost 8 bases, leaving 9 bases of the junction unmatched. This CDR3 region has 14 residues. CDR1 and CDR2 from the germline V gene are MNHNY and SVGAGI (reference sequence). The CDR3 loop is CASLLAGESGEQYF. In DNA form, the CDR3 reads TGTGCCAGCCTACTAGCGGGAGAGTCAGGCGAGCAGTACTTC.

The chain uses TRBV6-5 and TRBJ2-3; D tentatively fits TRBD1 or TRBD2 (7 bases each). V gave up 6 bases and J gave up 2 bases, with 15 bases separating them. CDR3 length: 15 amino acids. CDR1 is MNHEY, CDR2 SVGAGI, per germline. CDR3 loop: CASSPRGGSTDTQYF. CDR3 sequence (DNA): TGTGCCAGCAGCCCCAGGGGGGGCTCCACAGATACGCAGTATTTT.

The chain is built from TRBV6-1 and TRBJ2-7; tentatively, D is TRBD2 (7 bases). Trimming shortened V by 8 bases and J by 5 bases, and 19 bases separated the two germline ends. This CDR3 is built from 14 residues. Per germline, CDR1 MNHNS and CDR2 SASEGT. The CDR3 spells CASPKGGRGNEQYF. Here the CDR3 DNA reads TGTGCCAGCCCAAAGGGGGGGCGCGGAAACGAGCAGTACTTC.

The gene calls are TRBV5-1 and TRBJ2-2; 10 bases align to TRBD2. The CDR3 extends over 15 amino acids. The V and J ends lost 2 bases and 6 bases, in that order; junction bases with no gene match: 4. Per the germline V gene, CDR1 is SGHRS and CDR2 is YFSETQ. CDR3 region: CASSFLAGASGELFF. The CDR3 coding sequence is TGCGCCAGCAGCTTTCTAGCGGGGGCCTCCGGGGAGCTGTTTTTT.

This chain connects TRBV5-4 to TRBJ2-5, with TRBD2 as a possible D gene (6 bases). Trimming stripped 6 bases from V and 5 bases from J, with 20 bases between. Germline assignment: CDR1 SGHNT and CDR2 YYREEE (reference sequence). The length of the CDR3 is 15 residues. The CDR3 sequence is CASNRWGLTGETQYF. The CDR3 DNA reads as TGTGCCAGCAACCGATGGGGACTCACGGGGGAGACCCAGTACTTC.

The V gene is TRBV28, the J gene TRBJ1-5; perhaps TRBD1 as D (5 bases). This CDR3 region has 14 residues. V gave up 7 bases and J gave up 2 bases, with 12 bases separating them. Germline V gene sequence: CDR1 MDHEN, CDR2 SYDVKM. The CDR3 nucleotides are TGTGCCAGCAACATACAGGTGCGCAATCAGCCCCAGCATTTT. Amino acids: CASNIQVRNQPQHF. Supplemented by reference TRBV28 and TRBJ1-5, the full variable domain reads DVKVTQSSRYLVKRTGEKVFLECVQDMDHENMFWYRQDPGLGLRLIYFSYDVKMKEKGDIPEGYSVSREKKERFSLILESASTNQTSMYLCASNIQVRNQPQHFGDGTRLSIL.

The gene calls are TRBV6-6 and TRBJ2-7, with D possibly TRBD2 on 6 matching bases. Per the germline V gene, CDR1 is MNHNY and CDR2 is SVGAGI (reference sequence). The CDR3 runs 13 residues. Trimming stripped 6 bases from V and 3 bases from J, with 12 bases between. The CDR3 nucleotides read TGTGCCAGCAGAGGATTAGCGGTCTACGAGCAGTACTTC. Translation: CASRGLAVYEQYF.

The rearrangement uses TRBV6-1 and TRBJ2-7; no clear D. Per the germline V gene, CDR1 is MNHNS and CDR2 is SASEGT. V lost 8 bases and J 5 bases, leaving 13 bases between the germline ends. There are 12 residues in the CDR3. CDR3 protein: CASPNQIHEQYF. DNA for the CDR3: TGTGCCAGCCCTAACCAGATCCACGAGCAGTACTTC.

The rearrangement links TRBV19 to TRBJ2-2; D unresolved. The V end lost 10 bases, the J end lost 2 bases, and 14 bases lay between the germline ends. The CDR3 runs to 14 residues. From germline, CDR1 is LNHDA and CDR2 SQIVND (reference sequence). The CDR3 reads CATQLVRNTGELFF. The DNA for the CDR3 is TGTGCCACCCAGCTGGTTAGAAACACCGGGGAGCTGTTTTTT. The variable domain in full, completed from reference TRBV19 and TRBJ2-2, reads DGGITQSPKYLFRKEGQNVTLSCEQNLNHDAMYWYRQDPGQGLRLIYYSQIVNDFQKGDIAEGYSVSREKKESFPLTVTSAQKNPTAFYLCATQLVRNTGELFFGEGSRLTVL.

As for this clone: The same CDR3 arises from other DNA sequences in this sample as well. V and J are TRBV29-1 and TRBJ2-7, with 7 nucleotides matching TRBD1. Germline V CDR1 and CDR2: SQVTM, ANQGSEA. The CDR3 has 13 residues. V gave up 5 bases and J gave up 1 base; unmatched junction bases: 5. This CDR3 reads CSVRAGGSYEQYF. The CDR3 coding sequence is TGCAGCGTTCGCGCAGGGGGTTCCTACGAGCAGTACTTC.

This clone came up once. CDR3 residues: CASSSTGDGSPQYF. CDR3 nucleotides: TGTGCCAGCAGCTCCACCGGAGACGGGAGCCCTCAGTATTTT. The rearrangement links TRBV6-4 to TRBJ2-3; TRBD2 is a possible D gene (6 bases). With 6 bases removed from V and 12 bases from J, the gap between germline ends came to 22 bases. Germline CDR1 and CDR2: MRHNA and SNTAGT. The CDR3 runs 14 residues.

The chain recombines TRBV28 with TRBJ2-1; 7 nucleotides line up with TRBD1. V trimming: 4 bases; J trimming: 1 base; junction bases outside the gene matches: 4. Germline CDR1 reads MDHEN; CDR2 reads SYDVKM. The CDR3 has 15 residues. This chain's CDR3 is CASSSATGSYNEQFF. CDR3 DNA sequence: TGTGCCAGCAGTTCAGCGACAGGGTCCTACAATGAGCAGTTCTTC.

V and J are TRBV13 and TRBJ2-1; 9 bases line up with TRBD2. This CDR3 region has 15 residues. Looked up from germline, CDR1 is PRHDT and CDR2 is FYEKMQ (reference sequence). V dropped 0 bases and J dropped 4; count of bases not matched to a gene: 1. CDR3 DNA sequence: TGTGCCAGCAGCTTAGGTAGCGGGAGATACAATGAGCAGTTCTTC. This sequence encodes CASSLGSGRYNEQFF.

As regards this clone: This CDR3 is also generated by other DNA sequences in the sample. The rearrangement links TRBV7-6 to TRBJ1-5; D is unclear. The germline V and J ends were trimmed by 1 base and 6 bases, with 7 bases remaining between them. The CDR3 totals 13 residues. Germline lookup yields CDR1 SGHVS and CDR2 FNYEAQ. The CDR3 protein is CASSLGLGQPQHF. The CDR3 region has the DNA TGTGCCAGCAGCTTAGGGTTGGGTCAGCCCCAGCATTTT.

The chain uses TRBV9 and TRBJ2-1, with 9 bases lining up with TRBD2. Per the germline V gene, CDR1 is SGDLS and CDR2 is YYNGEE. The ends lost 3 bases at V and 2 bases at J; junction bases unmatched: 6. The CDR3 totals 16 residues. The CDR3 here is CASSGLAGSTYNEQFF. DNA of the CDR3: TGTGCCAGCAGCGGGCTAGCGGGATCGACCTACAATGAGCAGTTCTTC.

Here the CDR3 reads CASSLWATNTGELFF. As DNA, the CDR3 is TGTGCCAGCAGTTTATGGGCCACGAACACCGGGGAGCTGTTTTTT. The chain has TRBV28 and TRBJ2-2; D remains ambiguous. Germline V gene data show CDR1 as MDHEN and CDR2 as SYDVKM. V was shortened by 0 bases and J by 0 bases, with 5 bases between the two germline ends. This CDR3 region has 15 residues.

The chain recombines TRBV28 with TRBJ2-2, with 7 nucleotides matching TRBD2. V was pared by 5 bases and J by 4 bases, with 7 bases of the junction left unmatched. CDR1 and CDR2 (germline): MDHEN, SYDVKM. This CDR3 contains 15 residues. The CDR3 coding sequence is TGTGCCAGCAGTATGGGGACTAAACTCACCGGGGAGCTGTTTTTT. This gives the protein CASSMGTKLTGELFF.

The rearrangement uses TRBV6-1 and TRBJ2-7; D ambiguous. Germline loops: CDR1 MNHNS, CDR2 SASEGT. This CDR3 is 15 amino acids long. V lost 2 bases, J lost 0 bases, and 11 bases lay in between. The CDR3 sequence: CASSEMARLSYEQYF. Here the CDR3 DNA reads TGTGCCAGCAGTGAAATGGCTAGACTCTCCTACGAGCAGTACTTC.

The chain has TRBV19 and TRBJ2-7; D may be TRBD1 (6 bases). This CDR3 contains 14 residues. The V and J ends lost 1 base and 1 base respectively, with 8 bases between them. Germline lookup yields CDR1 LNHDA and CDR2 SQIVND (reference sequence). CDR3 sequence reads: CASSIATGSYEQYF. CDR3 nucleotides: TGTGCCAGTAGTATAGCGACAGGTTCCTACGAGCAGTACTTC.

The chain links TRBV7-9 to TRBJ1-2, with TRBD1 identical over 7 bases. The CDR3 length is 14 residues. Germline values: CDR1 SEHNR, CDR2 FQNEAQ (reference sequence). The junction had 9 bases not matched to a gene; V was cut back by 7 bases and J by 4 bases. The CDR3 nucleotides are TGTGCCAGCACCCCGTCGGGGACAGTCTATGGCTACACCTTC. Protein product: CASTPSGTVYGYTF. Full variable domain (outside the CDR3, taken from reference TRBV7-9 and TRBJ1-2): DTGVSQNPRHKITKRGQNVTFRCDPISEHNRLYWYRQTLGQGPEFLTYFQNEAQLEKSRLLSDRFSAERPKGSFSTLEIQRTEQGDSAMYLCASTPSGTVYGYTFGSGTRLTVV.